Sequencing of this T cell receptor beta chain was carried out in a study of blood T cells in healthy people across ages. Study-level points and caveats: Long-lived donors carried more naive CD4+ cells and greater diversity than aged donors.

Unmatched junction bases numbered 9, after V lost 6 bases and J lost 5 bases. Germline lookup yields CDR1 MNHEY and CDR2 SVGEGT. The CDR3 sequence is 15 residues long. It was with a sample-barcoded 5' primer and a J-beta primer mix that a second PCR of roughly 7 to 12 cycles was run. TCRdb independently ran MiXCR on the 5' RACE reads; one entry per CDR3 protein. This sample has 1.5 million or so distinct CDR3 sequences, with 42% found just once. Points on this clonotype: Its specificity is unknown.

Sequencing was carried out using blood. This sequence was found in a woman aged 18-29 years in good health. This sequence joins TRBV6-2 or TRBV6-3 and TRBJ2-1; 8 bases are shared with TRBD2. DNA for the CDR3: TGTGCCAGCAGACCAAGCGGGGGCGGGCACAATGAGCAGTTCTTC. Its protein product is CASRPSGGGHNEQFF.